The 10 T cell receptor beta chains below all came from one sample that was sequenced in a study of beta chain features in type 1 diabetes. What was sequenced were expressed TCRB transcripts, since all of the isolated RNA had been reverse transcribed. Profiling relied on immunoSEQ multiplex PCR, and the TCRdb table lists in-frame clones only, not all of them. The table lists over 350,000 clones, more than 12% of them singletons. Sequencing used naive CD4+ T cells from blood. These receptors came from a woman aged 18-29 years in good health.

The chain carries TRBV30 and TRBJ1-2, with D perhaps matching TRBD1 (6 bases). Germline V gene lookup returns CDR1 GTSNPN and CDR2 SVGIG (reference sequence). CDR3 length equals 11 residues. CDR3 sequence reads: CAWDILYGYTF. The CDR3 DNA sequence: TGTGCTTGGGACATTCTCTATGGCTACACCTTC.

This clone showed up just a few times. V and J are TRBV5-4 and TRBJ2-4, with 7 bases matching TRBD1. This CDR3 region has 15 residues. V lost 3 bases and J lost 0; bases outside the gene matches: 3. Germline V lookup: CDR1 SGHNT, CDR2 YYREEE (reference sequence). The CDR3 DNA reads as TGTGCCAGCAGCTCTTGGGACAGAGCCAAAAACATTCAGTACTTC. Protein: CASSSWDRAKNIQYF.

The chain joins TRBV11-2 to TRBJ2-2; 9 nucleotides line up with TRBD1. Germline V gives CDR1 SGHAT, CDR2 FQNNGV. J was trimmed by 4 bases and V by 5 bases; bases with no gene match: 5. The CDR3 is 15 amino acids. In DNA form, the CDR3 reads TGTGCCAGCAGCCAACAGGGGGCAAGCACCGGGGAGCTGTTTTTT. Its protein product is CASSQQGASTGELFF.

This clone was recorded a few times. The chain joins TRBV2 to TRBJ2-1, with a weak D call TRBD1 (6 bases). There are 15 residues in the CDR3. Germline CDR1 and CDR2: SNHLY and FYNNEI. Trimming removed 6 bases from V and 4 bases from J, with 16 bases in between. The CDR3 nucleotides read TGTGCCAGCAGAAGTCTGGACAGCTCGTACAATGAGCAGTTCTTC. As protein: CASRSLDSSYNEQFF. Combining the CDR3 with reference TRBV2 and TRBJ2-1 gives the whole variable domain EPEVTQTPSHQVTQMGQEVILRCVPISNHLYFYWYRQILGQKVEFLVSFYNNEISEKSEIFDDQFSVERPDGSNFTLKIRSTKLEDSAMYFCASRSLDSSYNEQFFGPGTRLTVL.

This clone was seen more than once but under ten times. V and J are TRBV6-6 and TRBJ2-6, with 7 bases fitting TRBD2. V lost 7 bases and J lost 1; bases outside the gene matches: 4. The CDR3 sequence is 15 residues long. Germline V lookup: CDR1 MNHNY, CDR2 SVGAGI (reference sequence). CDR3 in amino acids: CASNPGGSGANVLTF. Here the CDR3 DNA reads TGTGCCAGCAACCCGGGAGGTTCTGGGGCCAACGTCCTGACTTTC.

This clone occurred a few times. The gene calls are TRBV13 and TRBJ2-2; the D gene is possibly TRBD2 (6 bases). The CDR3 totals 13 residues. The germline V gene has CDR1 PRHDT and CDR2 FYEKMQ (reference sequence). V lost 4 bases and J lost 12, with 15 bases in between. The DNA of the CDR3 is TGTGCCAGCAGCTCTATCCGCGGGGCTCAGCTGTTTTTT. Translated, it gives CASSSIRGAQLFF.

V is TRBV27 and J is TRBJ2-1; D possibly corresponds to TRBD1 (5 bases). Trimming shortened V by 5 bases and J by 2 bases, and 13 bases separated the two germline ends. The CDR3 sequence is 15 residues long. Germline-derived CDR1 and CDR2 are MNHEY and SMNVEV (reference sequence). The CDR3, as DNA: TGTGCCAGCAGTGGGTCCGAACAGGCCTACAATGAGCAGTTCTTC. It encodes CASSGSEQAYNEQFF.

This clone appeared a few times. CDR3 nucleotides: TGTGCCAGCACCGGACAGGGGTTGAACACTGAAGCTTTCTTT. This encodes CASTGQGLNTEAFF. V and J are TRBV2 and TRBJ1-1; 9 bases are shared with TRBD1. The CDR3 spans 14 residues. V lost 7 bases to trimming and J lost 0 bases; unmatched junction nucleotides: 3. Germline V lookup: CDR1 SNHLY, CDR2 FYNNEI.

This clone occurred a few times. J is TRBJ2-7 and V is TRBV18; D is undetermined. V lost 4 bases to trimming and J lost 2 bases, with 6 bases between them. This CDR3 has 12 residues. Germline CDR1 and CDR2: KGHSH and LQKENI. This CDR3 reads CASSQETYEQYF. The CDR3, as DNA: TGTGCCAGCTCACAAGAGACCTACGAGCAGTACTTC.

This clone was observed a few times. This sequence joins TRBV2 and TRBJ2-7, with a tentative D call TRBD1 (5 bases). The CDR3 length is 12 residues. Trimming pared 4 bases from V and 3 bases from J, leaving 7 bases between. Germline V CDR1 and CDR2: SNHLY, FYNNEI. Here the CDR3 DNA reads TGTGCCAGCAGTGGACAGCTCTACGAGCAGTACTTC. Its translation: CASSGQLYEQYF.